The 13 T cell receptor beta chains reported below all come from one sample, sequenced in a study of human T cells and chemical hapten exposure. Time point indicated: pre-sensitization, week 0. The sample's treatment: therapeutic diphenylcyclopropenone sensitization with weekly scalp DPC. MiXCR, run by TCRdb on the RACE reads, gives a single entry per CDR3 protein. The sample comprises over 300,000 distinct CDR3 sequences, 5.1% of which are singletons, and 2.6% rests with the top ten. Material: whole blood, obtained in connection with sensitization to the hapten diphenylcyclopropenone (DPC). Receptors originate from a woman between 45 and 65 years old with alopecia areata. Some clones in this sample may be carry-over from other donors' samples.

The table lists this clonotype with a few counts. The V call is TRBV6-6, the J call TRBJ2-1, with TRBD2 matching over 13 bases. The CDR3 loop spans 15 amino acids. Trimming cost V 6 bases and J 6 bases; bases outside gene matches: 5. Germline V CDR1 and CDR2: MNHNY, SVGAGI (reference sequence). CDR3 coding DNA: TGTGCCAGCAGCACTAGCGGGGGGGCCCGCAATGAGCAGTTCTTC. Translating gives CASSTSGGARNEQFF.

In its sample, this clonotype was seen many times. The rearrangement links TRBV7-2 to TRBJ2-6; TRBD1 might be the D (6 bases). Trimming took 7 bases from V and 0 from J, leaving 16 bases between them. This CDR3 spans 17 amino acids. CDR1 is SGHTA, CDR2 FQGNSA, per germline. CDR3 amino acids: CASTARGQISGANVLTF. CDR3 in DNA: TGTGCCAGCACTGCCAGAGGACAGATCTCTGGGGCCAACGTCCTGACTTTC.

Ten or more counts support this clonotype. The chain has TRBV4-2 and TRBJ2-7, with D hard to call. The CDR3 is made up of 14 amino acids. Germline values: CDR1 LGHNA, CDR2 YNFKEQ. Trimming removed 6 bases from V and 6 bases from J, with 18 bases in between. CDR3 loop: CASRLDGSSGEQYF. Written as DNA, the CDR3 is TGTGCCAGCAGGTTGGACGGGTCGTCTGGCGAGCAGTACTTC.

J is TRBJ2-7 and V is TRBV2; a possible D gene is TRBD1 (5 bases). The germline V and J ends were trimmed by 4 bases and 2 bases, with 15 bases remaining between them. Looked up from germline, CDR1 is SNHLY and CDR2 is FYNNEI. CDR3 size: 15 residues. CDR3 in amino acids: CASSGREQVPYEQYF. The CDR3 region has the DNA TGTGCCAGCAGTGGGAGAGAACAGGTTCCCTACGAGCAGTACTTC. The full variable domain, completed using reference TRBV2 and TRBJ2-7, is EPEVTQTPSHQVTQMGQEVILRCVPISNHLYFYWYRQILGQKVEFLVSFYNNEISEKSEIFDDQFSVERPDGSNFTLKIRSTKLEDSAMYFCASSGREQVPYEQYFGPGTRLTVT.

The V call is TRBV12-3 or TRBV12-4, the J call TRBJ1-3; D is uncertain. This CDR3 has 13 residues. V was shortened by 8 bases and J by 0 bases, with 8 bases between the two germline ends. The CDR3 reads CASAHTSGNTIYF. The DNA for the CDR3 is TGTGCCAGCGCGCACACCTCTGGAAACACCATATATTTT.

This clonotype was found a few times. The CDR3 region has the DNA TGTGCCAGCAGTTTATCGTTCGGTAATCAGAAGCCCCAGCATTTT. This codes for CASSLSFGNQKPQHF. The rearrangement links TRBV27 to TRBJ1-5; D is unresolved. The CDR3 spans 15 residues. Per germline, CDR1 MNHEY and CDR2 SMNVEV (reference sequence). V was shortened by 0 bases and J by 8 bases, with 14 bases between the two germline ends.

This clonotype was seen ten or more times. The chain is built from TRBV18 and TRBJ2-7; maybe TRBD2 (6 bases). This CDR3 region has 14 residues. V lost 3 bases to trimming and J lost 3 bases, with 12 bases between them. The germline CDR1 and CDR2 sequences are KGHSH and LQKENI. The CDR3 loop is CASSPVPGDYEQYF. CDR3 DNA: TGTGCCAGCTCACCGGTACCGGGAGACTACGAGCAGTACTTC.

This clonotype came up many times. The chain combines TRBV4-2 with TRBJ2-5; D call uncertain. This CDR3 region has 14 residues. The V end lost 0 bases, the J end lost 5 bases, and 10 bases lay between the germline ends. Germline V CDR1 and CDR2: LGHNA, YNFKEQ. CDR3 coding DNA: TGTGCCAGCAGCCAAGATTCCGGGCAGGAGACCCAGTACTTC. Residues: CASSQDSGQETQYF.

This clonotype appeared many times. CDR3 coding DNA: TGTGCCAGCAGTCTCCCAACTATATCGAACACTGAAGCTTTCTTT. Amino acid sequence: CASSLPTISNTEAFF. The chain uses TRBV12-3 or TRBV12-4 and TRBJ1-1, with unresolved D. This CDR3 is built from 15 residues. V lost 5 bases and J 1 base, leaving 14 bases between the germline ends.

This clonotype was counted a few times. The chain recombines TRBV2 with TRBJ2-3, with D maybe TRBD1 (7 bases). The CDR3 extends over 17 amino acids. The germline V gene has CDR1 SNHLY and CDR2 FYNNEI. Trimming removed 3 bases from V and 0 bases from J, with 16 bases in between. The CDR3 nucleotides are TGTGCCAGCAGTGAGAGGGGGCGCGGGGATAGCACAGATACGCAGTATTTT. Encoded protein: CASSERGRGDSTDTQYF.

This clonotype was seen at least ten times. The rearrangement joins TRBV12-3 or TRBV12-4 to TRBJ1-1; no clear D gene. The CDR3 contains 13 residues. Trimming took off 6 bases at V and 5 bases at J, with 13 bases between the two ends. The CDR3 DNA reads TGTGCCAGCAGCAAAGCTACGCGGACTGAAGCTTTCTTT. Translation: CASSKATRTEAFF.

This clonotype was detected a few times. This chain connects TRBV7-8 to TRBJ2-7; 8 bases map to TRBD2. The CDR3 sequence is 15 residues long. V was clipped by 1 base and J by 4 bases; unmatched bases: 6. In germline, CDR1 is SGHVS, CDR2 FQNEAQ. CDR3: CASSLVGSGKYEQYF. CDR3 bases: TGTGCCAGCAGCTTAGTTGGTAGCGGGAAATACGAGCAGTACTTC.

This clonotype was detected ten times or more. This chain joins TRBV28 and TRBJ2-5; D not resolved. The CDR3 is 11 amino acids. V was pared by 4 bases and J by 5 bases, with 5 bases between. Germline CDR1 reads MDHEN; CDR2 reads SYDVKM. The CDR3 sequence is CASSYAETQYF. In nucleotides, the CDR3 is TGTGCCAGCAGTTACGCCGAGACCCAGTACTTC.